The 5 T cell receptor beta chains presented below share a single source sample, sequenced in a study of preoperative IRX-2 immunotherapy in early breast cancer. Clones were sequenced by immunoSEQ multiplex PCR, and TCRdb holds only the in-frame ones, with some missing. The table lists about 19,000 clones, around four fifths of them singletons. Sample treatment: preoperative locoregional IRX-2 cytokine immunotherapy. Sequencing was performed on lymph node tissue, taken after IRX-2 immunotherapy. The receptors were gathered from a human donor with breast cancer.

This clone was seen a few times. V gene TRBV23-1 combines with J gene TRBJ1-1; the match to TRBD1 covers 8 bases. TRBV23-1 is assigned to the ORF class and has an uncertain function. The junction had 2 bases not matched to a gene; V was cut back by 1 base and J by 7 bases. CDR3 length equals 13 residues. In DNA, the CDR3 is TGCGCCAGCAGTCAATGCACAGGGGGTGAAGCTTTCTTT. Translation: CASSQCTGGEAFF.

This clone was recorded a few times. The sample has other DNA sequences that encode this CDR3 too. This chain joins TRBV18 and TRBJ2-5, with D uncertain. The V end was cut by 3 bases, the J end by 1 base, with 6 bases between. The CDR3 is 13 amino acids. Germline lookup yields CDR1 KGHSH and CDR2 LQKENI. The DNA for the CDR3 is TGTGCCAGCTCACCTAGAGGCCAAGAGACCCAGTACTTC. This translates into CASSPRGQETQYF.

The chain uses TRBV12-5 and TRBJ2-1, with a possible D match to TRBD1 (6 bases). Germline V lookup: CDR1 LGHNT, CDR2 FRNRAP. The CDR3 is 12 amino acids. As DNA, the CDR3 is TGTGCCAGCACCCAGGGGTACAATGAGCAGTTCTTC. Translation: CASTQGYNEQFF.

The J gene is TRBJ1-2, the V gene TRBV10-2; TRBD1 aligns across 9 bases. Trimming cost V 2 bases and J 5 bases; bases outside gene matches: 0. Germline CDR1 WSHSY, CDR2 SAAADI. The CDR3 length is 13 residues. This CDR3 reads CASSEGTGYGYTF. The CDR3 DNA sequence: TGCGCCAGCAGTGAGGGGACAGGGTATGGCTACACCTTC.

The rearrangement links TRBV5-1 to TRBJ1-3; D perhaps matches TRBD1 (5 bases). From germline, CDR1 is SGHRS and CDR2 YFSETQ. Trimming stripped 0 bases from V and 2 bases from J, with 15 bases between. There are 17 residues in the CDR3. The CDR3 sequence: CASSLGETQGAGNTIYF. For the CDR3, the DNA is TGCGCCAGCAGCTTGGGGGAGACGCAGGGAGCTGGAAACACCATATATTTT.